Here is one T cell receptor (beta chain) with its context. Its antigen is currently unknown. This sample is drawn from a study of cytotoxic CD8 clonotypes in ibrutinib-treated CLL. Study context: Among patients, approximately 24 responded partially and 2 completely; some 15 then stayed remitted and approximately twelve progressed after median 68 months. General study results and limits: Public clonotypes showed up rarely, and on treatment they shrank or held steady. A rise in clonality was seen at ibrutinib response, and a fall back toward baseline was seen at progression.

Sequencing was performed with immunoSEQ multiplex PCR; in TCRdb, only in-frame clones are kept and a portion is missing. The profile shows about 200,000 clones, roughly 77% of them singletons. This CDR3 comprises 14 residues. Between the trimmed V and J ends, which lost 0 bases and 6 bases, there was a span of 9 bases. Germline CDR1 SGDLS, CDR2 YYNGEE. The TCR sequence derives from a human donor with chronic lymphocytic leukemia. Here the sequenced sample was PBMCs, taken after 12 months of ibrutinib treatment. The gene calls are TRBV9 and TRBJ2-2, with D unresolved. In DNA, the CDR3 is TGTGCCAGCAGCGTAGGACGCATCGCCGGGGAGCTGTTTTTT. Translating it yields CASSVGRIAGELFF. The full variable domain, in which reference TRBV9 and TRBJ2-2 provide the parts outside the CDR3, is DSGVTQTPKHLITATGQRVTLRCSPRSGDLSVYWYQQSLDQGLQFLIQYYNGEERAKGNILERFSAQQFPDLHSELNLSSLELGDSALYFCASSVGRIAGELFFGEGSRLTVL.